Listed below are T cell receptor beta chains from one sample, sequenced in a study of blood T cell repertoires in COVID-19. Profiled with immunoSEQ multiplex PCR; TCRdb holds only in-frame clones, not every one. The sample has just under 150,000 clones, about 85% seen once. Sequences were obtained from peripheral blood. The receptors were gathered from a human donor with acute or convalescent COVID-19. The donor label of this sample is uncertain. The CDR3 runs from the conserved cysteine through the conserved F or W. A D gene is named only where the DNA matches it firmly. Size is stated for part of the rows, as once, few or many counts, or as a class when the clone is expanded.

cdr3_length j_call v_call clone_size d_call cdr3_nt cdr3_aa
14 TRBJ1-2 TRBV19 - - TGTGCCAGTAGAAAGGGGCAGGGTAACTATGGCTACACCTTC CASRKGQGNYGYTF
13 TRBJ2-5 TRBV5-6 - - TGTGCCAGCAGGAACAGAAACCAAGAGACCCAGTACTTC CASRNRNQETQYF
15 TRBJ2-3 TRBV5-4 - TRBD2 TGTGCCAGCAGCTTACCGGGACTAGGGAAAGATACGCAGTATTTT CASSLPGLGKDTQYF
16 TRBJ2-2 TRBV24-1 - - TGTGCCACCAGTGCCCCTCGACAGATGAACACCGGGGAGCTGTTTTTT CATSAPRQMNTGELFF
15 TRBJ2-3 TRBV4-3 - TRBD1 TGCGCCAGCAGCCAAGATCAGGGGGCCACAGATACGCAGTATTTT CASSQDQGATDTQYF
16 TRBJ2-3 TRBV11-3 - TRBD1 TGTGCCAGCAGCACCCGACAGGGAGTGGGCACAGATACGCAGTATTTT CASSTRQGVGTDTQYF
18 TRBJ2-6 TRBV5-1 - - TGCGCCAGCAGCCCCGGGACACCGCCCGGCTCTGGGGCCAACGTCCTGACTTTC CASSPGTPPGSGANVLTF
13 TRBJ1-2 TRBV12-3/TRBV12-4 - TRBD1 TGTGCCAGCAGTACAGGGGTAGGGTATGGCTACACCTTC CASSTGVGYGYTF
16 TRBJ2-3 TRBV5-1 - TRBD1 TGCGCCAGCAGCCGGACAGGGGGCCCCAGCACAGATACGCAGTATTTT CASSRTGGPSTDTQYF
14 TRBJ2-6 TRBV7-8 few - TGTGCCTCAACAGACACCTCTGGGGCCAACGTCCTGACTTTC CASTDTSGANVLTF
14 TRBJ2-3 TRBV10-3 - - TGTGCCACCCAGGGATTTGTAGGCACAGATACGCAGTATTTT CATQGFVGTDTQYF
14 TRBJ1-1 TRBV5-1 few TRBD1 TGCGCCAGCAGCTCTGGACAGGCCTTCACTGAAGCTTTCTTT CASSSGQAFTEAFF
12 TRBJ1-6 TRBV14 few - TGTGCCAGCAGCTCCCAGTACTCACCCCTCCACTTT CASSSQYSPLHF
15 TRBJ2-3 TRBV11-2 - - TGTGCCAGCAGCATTAGATTGAACCCGAGAAATACGCAGTATTTT CASSIRLNPRNTQYF
16 TRBJ1-2 TRBV5-5 - TRBD1 TGTGCCAGCAGCTCCCTCCCGGGACAGGGGGCGCATGGCTACACCTTC CASSSLPGQGAHGYTF
14 TRBJ2-4 TRBV2 - TRBD1 TGTGCCAGCAGCCGGACAGGGGCGGGGAACATTCAGTACTTC CASSRTGAGNIQYF
13 TRBJ2-3 TRBV27 - - TGTGCCAGCAACATTGGGCCTGAAGATACGCAGTATTTT CASNIGPEDTQYF
20 TRBJ2-3 TRBV4-3 - TRBD2 TGCGCCAGCAGCCAAGATGCACTAGCGAGGATACCCCCTGGCACAGATACGCAGTATTTT CASSQDALARIPPGTDTQYF
14 TRBJ1-5 TRBV10-3 - TRBD1 TGTGCCATCAGTGAGGACAGGGGCAATCAGCCCCAGCATTTT CAISEDRGNQPQHF
17 TRBJ2-1 TRBV2 - TRBD1 TGTGCCAGCAGCTTCCGACCTCCGACAGGGTTAAGCAATGAGCAGTTCTTC CASSFRPPTGLSNEQFF
16 TRBJ2-1 TRBV29-1 - TRBD2 TGCAGCGTAGTACCTTGGCGTCTAGCGGGGTACAATGAGCAGTTCTTC CSVVPWRLAGYNEQFF
14 TRBJ1-1 TRBV3-1/TRBV3-2 - - TGTGCCAGCAGCCAATTATCCGGTTTGGGCGAAGCTTTCTTT CASSQLSGLGEAFF